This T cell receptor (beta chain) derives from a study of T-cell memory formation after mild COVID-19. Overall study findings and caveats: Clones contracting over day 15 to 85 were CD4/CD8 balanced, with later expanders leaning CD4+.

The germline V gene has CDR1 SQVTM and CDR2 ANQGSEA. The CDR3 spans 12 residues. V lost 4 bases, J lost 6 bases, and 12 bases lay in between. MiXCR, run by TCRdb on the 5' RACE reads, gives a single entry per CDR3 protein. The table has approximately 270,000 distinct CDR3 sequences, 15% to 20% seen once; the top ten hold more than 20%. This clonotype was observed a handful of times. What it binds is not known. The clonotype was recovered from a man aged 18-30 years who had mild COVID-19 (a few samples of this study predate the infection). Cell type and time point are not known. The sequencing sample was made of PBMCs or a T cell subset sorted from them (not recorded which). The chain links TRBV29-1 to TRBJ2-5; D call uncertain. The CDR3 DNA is TGCAGCGTTGTCCGTGATGAACAGACCCAGTACTTC. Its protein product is CSVVRDEQTQYF.